The 19 T cell receptor beta chains in this list originate from one sample, sequenced in a study of blood T cell repertoires in COVID-19. Sequencing used immunoSEQ multiplex PCR; TCRdb keeps in-frame clones, though not all of them. The sample lists approximately 170,000 clones, 80% to 90% seen once, with more than 7.5% in the top ten. The sample was peripheral blood. These receptors were taken from a man aged 45-65 years with active or convalescent COVID-19.

The V and J genes are TRBV5-4 and TRBJ2-6; no clear D gene. Trimming stripped 4 bases from V and 4 bases from J, with 9 bases between. The germline CDR1 and CDR2 sequences are SGHNT and YYREEE (reference sequence). This CDR3 contains 14 residues. The CDR3 DNA is TGTGCCAGCAGCAACGAAGCAGGGGCCAACGTCCTGACTTTC. Its protein is CASSNEAGANVLTF.

The chain uses TRBV5-4 and TRBJ2-5; tentatively, D is TRBD1 (5 bases). From germline, CDR1 is SGHNT and CDR2 YYREEE (reference sequence). This CDR3 comprises 17 residues. Trimming took off 2 bases at V and 2 bases at J, with 19 bases between the two ends. The CDR3 DNA follows: TGTGCCAGCAGCTTAGGTCCGACAGCCCTTCTACAAGAGACCCAGTACTTC. It yields the protein CASSLGPTALLQETQYF.

This chain joins TRBV4-2 and TRBJ2-1, with 12 bases matching TRBD2. The CDR3 extends over 16 amino acids. CDR1 is LGHNA, CDR2 YNFKEQ, per germline. The V gene end was trimmed by 0 bases and the J gene end by 12 bases; junction bases not matched to a gene: 9. CDR3 DNA sequence: TGTGCCAGCAGCCAAGATCCACTAGCGGGAGGTCGGGGGCAGTTCTTC. This sequence encodes CASSQDPLAGGRGQFF.

This rearrangement joins TRBV5-6 to TRBJ2-3, with TRBD1 identical over 7 bases. Per the germline V gene, CDR1 is SGHDT and CDR2 is YYEEEE. With 2 bases clipped from V and 3 bases from J, the junction kept 6 bases outside the gene matches. The CDR3 is made up of 15 amino acids. Here the CDR3 reads CASSFKGAGTDTQYF. As DNA, the CDR3 is TGTGCCAGCAGCTTTAAGGGGGCAGGTACAGATACGCAGTATTTT.

V usage is TRBV2 and J usage is TRBJ2-2, with a possible D match to TRBD1 (6 bases). Looked up from germline, CDR1 is SNHLY and CDR2 is FYNNEI. The CDR3 covers 15 residues. The V end lost 6 bases, the J end lost 0 bases, and 11 bases lay between the germline ends. The CDR3 DNA is TGTGCCAGCAGGAAGGGGGTCCCGAACACCGGGGAGCTGTTTTTT. This sequence encodes CASRKGVPNTGELFF. The variable domain in full, with the rest retrieved from reference TRBV2 and TRBJ2-2, is EPEVTQTPSHQVTQMGQEVILRCVPISNHLYFYWYRQILGQKVEFLVSFYNNEISEKSEIFDDQFSVERPDGSNFTLKIRSTKLEDSAMYFCASRKGVPNTGELFFGEGSRLTVL.

This chain uses TRBV6-2 or TRBV6-3 with TRBJ1-4; TRBD1 agrees at 7 bases. Germline V CDR1 and CDR2: MNHEY, SVGEGT. CDR3 length: 15 residues. Germline trimming cut 0 bases from V and 6 bases from J; bases unmatched to any gene: 4. CDR3 protein: CASSYSEGAYEKLFF. The CDR3 nucleotides read TGTGCCAGCAGTTACTCGGAGGGGGCTTATGAAAAACTGTTTTTT.

The genes are TRBV13 and TRBJ2-3, with 12 bases lining up with TRBD2. J lost 6 bases, V lost 5 bases, and 6 bases had no gene match. Germline CDR1 reads PRHDT; CDR2 reads FYEKMQ (reference sequence). The CDR3 covers 15 residues. DNA for the CDR3: TGTGCCAGCAGCGTAAGACTAGCGGGAGAGGATACGCAGTATTTT. Its protein is CASSVRLAGEDTQYF.

This chain links TRBV10-3 with TRBJ1-1; D call uncertain. This CDR3 has 14 residues. Germline CDR1 ENHRY, CDR2 SYGVKD. V was trimmed by 3 bases and J by 3 bases, leaving 11 bases between them. The CDR3 DNA sequence: TGTGCCATCAGTGATTGGAAGAGGGACACTGAAGCTTTCTTT. This translates into CAISDWKRDTEAFF.

This rearrangement joins TRBV4-2 to TRBJ1-1, with 8 nucleotides matching TRBD1. V lost 1 base and J lost 4; bases outside the gene matches: 2. CDR1 LGHNA and CDR2 YNFKEQ come from the germline V gene. The CDR3 spans 14 residues. The CDR3 DNA reads TGTGCCAGCAGCCAAGTCGACAGGGGCACTGAAGCTTTCTTT. Translation: CASSQVDRGTEAFF.

Details on this clone: This sample includes further DNA sequences coding for the same CDR3. This chain uses TRBV9 with TRBJ1-2; D remains ambiguous. Germline lookup yields CDR1 SGDLS and CDR2 YYNGEE. The CDR3 extends over 13 amino acids. Trimming pared 0 bases from V and 5 bases from J, leaving 8 bases between. DNA of the CDR3: TGTGCCAGCAGCGTAGGTCAATCATATGGCTACACCTTC. It codes for CASSVGQSYGYTF. The variable domain in full, with the rest retrieved from reference TRBV9 and TRBJ1-2, is DSGVTQTPKHLITATGQRVTLRCSPRSGDLSVYWYQQSLDQGLQFLIQYYNGEERAKGNILERFSAQQFPDLHSELNLSSLELGDSALYFCASSVGQSYGYTFGSGTRLTVV.

With regard to this clone: Other DNA sequences in this specimen translate into the identical CDR3. This sequence joins TRBV18 and TRBJ1-2; no clear D. The V and J ends lost 4 bases and 2 bases respectively, with 8 bases between them. The length of the CDR3 is 13 residues. Per the germline V gene, CDR1 is KGHSH and CDR2 is LQKENI. The CDR3 bases are TGTGCCAGCTCACTCCCTAGCAACTATGGCTACACCTTC. It is translated as CASSLPSNYGYTF.

The chain combines TRBV6-5 with TRBJ1-1, with TRBD1 as a possible D gene (6 bases). V gave up 5 bases and J gave up 4 bases, with 11 bases separating them. The CDR3 extends over 13 amino acids. Germline V CDR1 and CDR2: MNHEY, SVGAGI. CDR3 amino acids: CASSNTGTTEAFF. The CDR3 coding sequence is TGTGCCAGCAGTAACACAGGGACCACTGAAGCTTTCTTT.

The rearrangement links TRBV3-1 (or the pseudogene TRBV3-2) to TRBJ1-2; D not certain. The V and J ends lost 0 bases and 7 bases respectively, with 12 bases between them. CDR1 is LGHDT and CDR2 is YNNKEL in the germline V gene (reference sequence). The CDR3 totals 14 residues. The CDR3 sequence: CASSQEPRKSGYTF. The CDR3 nucleotides read TGTGCCAGCAGCCAAGAGCCCAGGAAGAGTGGCTACACCTTC.

The chain employs TRBV14 and TRBJ2-3; the D is unclear. Per the germline V gene, CDR1 is SGHDN and CDR2 is FVKESK. The CDR3 is 12 amino acids. Trimming took off 0 bases at V and 8 bases at J, with 6 bases between the two ends. CDR3 bases: TGTGCCAGCAGCCAAGATTCGTCTACGCAGTATTTT. It translates to CASSQDSSTQYF.

The V call is TRBV20-1, the J call TRBJ2-1; a weak D match, TRBD1 (6 bases). V lost 3 bases and J 2 bases, leaving 17 bases between the germline ends. Germline V lookup: CDR1 DFQATT, CDR2 SNEGSKA (reference sequence). This CDR3 is 16 amino acids long. CDR3 DNA: TGCAGTGCTAGTAGGTATGGACAGATAACCTACAATGAGCAGTTCTTC. Its protein product is CSASRYGQITYNEQFF.

V and J are TRBV6-2 or TRBV6-3 and TRBJ2-2, with D possibly matching TRBD2 (6 bases). Trimming removed 6 bases from V and 5 bases from J, with 19 bases in between. The CDR3 has 16 amino acids. The germline gives CDR1 MNHEY, CDR2 SVGEGT. CDR3 nucleotides: TGTGCCAGCAGCGACCAGTCGACTAGGAGAACCGGGGAGCTGTTTTTT. As protein: CASSDQSTRRTGELFF.

The chain recombines TRBV3-1 (or the pseudogene TRBV3-2) with TRBJ1-6, with a weak D call TRBD1 (5 bases). Germline V lookup: CDR1 LGHDT, CDR2 YNNKEL (reference sequence). V lost 4 bases and J lost 5, with 15 bases in between. This CDR3 has 16 residues. The CDR3 loop reads CASSPSTQGDNSPLHF. In DNA, the CDR3 is TGTGCCAGCAGCCCCTCTACCCAGGGTGATAATTCACCCCTCCACTTT.

This chain links TRBV10-3 with TRBJ2-3, with TRBD2 identical over 7 bases. This CDR3 is built from 17 residues. Germline-derived CDR1 and CDR2 are ENHRY and SYGVKD. J was trimmed by 2 bases and V by 0 bases; bases with no gene match: 8. CDR3 bases: TGTGCCATCAGTGAGTCTATTAGCGGGTCTTCCACAGATACGCAGTATTTT. It specifies CAISESISGSSTDTQYF.

This clone was detected a few times. The chain carries TRBV5-4 and TRBJ2-1; D remains unclear. The germline CDR1 and CDR2 sequences are SGHNT and YYREEE (reference sequence). Trimming left V 2 bases short and J 0 bases short, with 12 bases between. CDR3 length: 16 amino acids. The CDR3 loop reads CASSFKPSSSYNEQFF. CDR3 nucleotide sequence: TGTGCCAGCAGCTTCAAGCCCTCGAGCTCCTACAATGAGCAGTTCTTC.